This T cell receptor (beta chain) was sequenced during a study of blood T cells in healthy people across ages (dated by TCRdb to the mid-2010s). Study-level background: In model experiments, template switching captured about one uniquely barcoded TCR beta cDNA molecule for every two T cells. To avoid experimental bias, donors of different ages were randomly spread across the sequencing lanes. Using the same blood draw, the study looked at two additional independent replicas of 1 million unique cDNA reads for two donors, one aged 18 to 30 and the other aged 80 or older. To track age-related changes in TCR beta repertoire diversity, the study relied on deep sequencing normalized with unique cDNA molecular identifiers. Donors were grouped into four age groups: young (average approximately 15 years), middle-aged (roughly 38), aged (approximately 67) and long-lived (about 90).

Remarks on this clonotype: What this receptor recognizes is not known. One base away there is no much larger clone; base qualities are not given.

The protocol used for the library was 5' RACE. Sequencing was carried out with an Illumina HiSeq 2500. A second PCR of about 6 to 12 cycles was performed with a sample-barcoded 5' primer and a J-beta primer mix. A template-switch 5' adaptor carrying 12 random nucleotides introduced a unique molecular identifier onto each TCR beta cDNA molecule. Each sample yielded at least 2.5 million CDR3-containing paired-end reads. First-strand cDNA synthesis was performed from all RNA using the Mint cDNA synthesis kit, with priming by a TRBC-specific oligonucleotide. After uracil-DNA glycosylase treatment, a first 18-cycle PCR used universal primers M1SS and BC2_uni_R on all cDNA. The paper's processing steps were these. Normalization of each sample was performed by random selection of 1 million high-quality reads, each carrying a distinct molecular identifier. Instead of being binned into consensus sequences, reads that shared molecular identifiers were thrown out. CDR3 identification, clonotype clustering and error correction used MiTCR with a Q25 quality threshold and the strictest error-elimination algorithm. A nonparametric unseen species model using Euler transformation provided a lower-bound estimate of total TCR beta diversity. The public sequencing data were trimmed at Q25 with fastp and processed into clonotypes with MiXCR by TCRdb, which kept only in-frame beta chains. Identical CDR3 proteins give one entry, which carries the most common genes and DNA. The V and J calls were determined by TCRdb, not by the authors. This sample has about 730,000 distinct CDR3 sequences in its table, and approximately 39% of those were observed once. 20% to 25% of the sample goes to the ten largest clones.

As encoded in the germline V gene (reference sequence), CDR1 is DFQATT while CDR2 is SNEGSKA. Reading from cysteine to phenylalanine, the CDR3 counts 17 amino acids. Only the CDR3 region is kept as DNA, spanning 51 bases read in frame from base 1. Germline trimming amounts to 3 bases on V and 2 bases on J, with 13 as the count of junction bases outside the gene matches. Study-level results and caveats: Compared with the aged group, the long-lived group had more naive CD4+ T cells, fewer expanded clones and increased TCR diversity, a pattern suggesting age selection. As age increased, observed TCR beta diversity per million T cells dropped in a roughly linear way, and a significant reduction was already evident by age 40. Estimates of total diversity based on one million sequenced T cells were regarded as lower bounds and as underestimates. A strong correlation was found between observed TCR beta diversity and the percentage of naive T cells measured by flow cytometry. The CMV infection status of donors was not known, potentially confounding age-related changes in expanded clonotypes. Conclusive comparison of naive and antigen-experienced compartments was prevented by the profiling of bulk unsorted PBMCs.

Systemically healthy Caucasian individuals from Russia, approximately 39 in total and aged roughly 6 to 90 years, were included as donors. Each donor gave ten milliliters of peripheral blood, collected into EDTA-treated Vacutainer tubes. PBMCs were isolated by Ficoll-Paque density-gradient centrifugation, with at least 6.5 million obtained per sample. Trizol reagent was used to extract total RNA from the PBMCs, yielding at least 6 micrograms per sample. The percentages of naive CD45RAhigh/CD27high T cells were determined by flow cytometry on a PBMC aliquot from every donor. The rearranged chain carries TRBV20-1 and TRBJ2-3, with 8 bases matching TRBD2. The source material was blood. This clonotype was obtained from a woman aged 55-70 years in good health. The sequence in DNA is TGCAGTGCTAGGGGTGTGACTAGCGAATTATACACAGATACGCAGTATTTT. This yields the protein CSARGVTSELYTDTQYF.